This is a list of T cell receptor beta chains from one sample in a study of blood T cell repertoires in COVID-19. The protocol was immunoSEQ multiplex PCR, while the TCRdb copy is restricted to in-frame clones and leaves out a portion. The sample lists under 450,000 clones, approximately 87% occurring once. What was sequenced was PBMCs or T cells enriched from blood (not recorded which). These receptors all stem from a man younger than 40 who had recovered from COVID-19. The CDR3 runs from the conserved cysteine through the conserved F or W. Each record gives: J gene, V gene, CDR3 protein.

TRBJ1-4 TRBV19 CASIPRGLATNEKLFF
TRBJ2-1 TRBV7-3 CASSLSGGAQNEQFF
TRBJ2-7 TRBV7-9 CASRGLDSPSYEQYF
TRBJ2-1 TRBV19 CASSQFYNEQFF
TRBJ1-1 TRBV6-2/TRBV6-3 CASSPDRFYSGAFF
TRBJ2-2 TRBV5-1 CASSSRQGLVGELFF
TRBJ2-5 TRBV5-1 CASSYPGTAGETQYF
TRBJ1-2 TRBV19 CASSLQGIGYTF
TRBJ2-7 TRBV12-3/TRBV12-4 CASSPNRVYEQYF
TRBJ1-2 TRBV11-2 CASSKRVVNYGYTF
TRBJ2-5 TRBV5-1 CASSLAFETQYF
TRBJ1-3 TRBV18 CASSPPLLGRSSGNTIYF
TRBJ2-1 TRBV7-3 CASSFSDKYNEQFF
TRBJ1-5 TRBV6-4 CASSEQSNQPQHF
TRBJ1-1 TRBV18 CASSGPGSTEAFF
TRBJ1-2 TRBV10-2 CASSGTGGNGYTF